These 27 T cell receptor beta chains share one sample of origin, sequenced in a study of radiotherapy plus CTLA-4 blockade in lung cancer. The repertoire was sequenced with immunoSEQ multiplex PCR; TCRdb's copy has only in-frame clones and lacks some. The sample shows 85,000 to 95,000 clones, roughly 80% of them seen only once. The sequenced sample was peripheral blood, obtained from a patient treated with radiotherapy plus ipilimumab. The receptor source for this set is a human donor with non-small cell lung cancer that progressed on radiotherapy plus ipilimumab.

This clone was counted only a few times. This chain joins TRBV7-2 and TRBJ2-1; D possibly corresponds to TRBD2 (6 bases). Germline CDR1 SGHTA, CDR2 FQGNSA. Trimming pared 5 bases from V and 5 bases from J, leaving 22 bases between. The CDR3 consists of 17 residues. The CDR3 region has the DNA TGTGCCAGCAGCCCCCGAGGTAGCGGTGATAGAGACAATGAGCAGTTCTTC. It encodes CASSPRGSGDRDNEQFF. Complete variable domain (other parts from reference TRBV7-2 and TRBJ2-1): GAGVSQSPSNKVTEKGKDVELRCDPISGHTALYWYRQSLGQGLEFLIYFQGNSAPDKSGLPSDRFSAERTGGSVSTLTIQRTQQEDSAVYLCASSPRGSGDRDNEQFFGPGTRLTVL.

The chain carries TRBV6-4 and TRBJ1-5, with 7 nucleotides matching TRBD1. Germline CDR1 MRHNA, CDR2 SNTAGT. Trimming cost V 5 bases and J 6 bases; bases outside gene matches: 10. This CDR3 spans 15 amino acids. CDR3 bases: TGTGCCAGCAGTATGCAGGGGGGGACCGGTCAGCCCCAGCATTTT. Translating it yields CASSMQGGTGQPQHF.

This clone was observed once. The chain joins TRBV5-6 to TRBJ2-1; 11 nucleotides match TRBD1. V trimming: 6 bases; J trimming: 5 bases; junction bases outside the gene matches: 16. Germline CDR1 SGHDT, CDR2 YYEEEE. CDR3 length: 18 amino acids. CDR3 protein: CASTPRTGGDWGNNEQFF. The CDR3 DNA sequence: TGTGCCAGCACCCCCCGGACAGGGGGCGATTGGGGGAACAATGAGCAGTTCTTC.

This chain connects TRBV10-1 to TRBJ2-7; 9 bases map to TRBD1. The germline gives CDR1 WNHNN, CDR2 SYGVQD (reference sequence). The CDR3 loop spans 16 amino acids. V lost 4 bases to trimming and J lost 3 bases; unmatched junction nucleotides: 10. The CDR3 region has the DNA TGCGCCAGCAGTGGGGGACAGGGCGACGGTGGCTACGAGCAGTACTTC. Encoded protein: CASSGGQGDGGYEQYF.

In DNA, the CDR3 is TGCGCCAGCAGCCAAGATCGGGCTAGCGGGAGTGAGCAGTTCTTC. It is translated as CASSQDRASGSEQFF. The chain recombines TRBV4-1 with TRBJ2-1; 10 bases fit TRBD2. The germline V gene has CDR1 MGHRA and CDR2 YSYEKL. The ends lost 0 bases at V and 9 bases at J; junction bases unmatched: 5. This CDR3 comprises 15 residues.

The chain recombines TRBV6-1 with TRBJ2-1; D gene ambiguous. Trimming shortened V by 2 bases and J by 6 bases, and 14 bases separated the two germline ends. There are 15 residues in the CDR3. CDR1 MNHNS and CDR2 SASEGT come from the germline V gene. CDR3 residues: CASSELELAVNEQFF. The CDR3, as DNA: TGTGCCAGCAGTGAATTAGAGTTGGCAGTCAATGAGCAGTTCTTC.

The chain couples TRBV4-1 to TRBJ1-4; 8 bases align to TRBD1. CDR3 length equals 14 residues. The V and J ends lost 4 bases and 7 bases, in that order; junction bases with no gene match: 5. Germline V gives CDR1 MGHRA, CDR2 YSYEKL. The CDR3 DNA reads as TGCGCCAGCAGCCTACAGGGGGAAGGTGAAAAACTGTTTTTT. Its translation is CASSLQGEGEKLFF.

V is TRBV30 and J is TRBJ2-7, with 8 bases matching TRBD2. The CDR3 is 14 residues long. Looked up from germline, CDR1 is GTSNPN and CDR2 is SVGIG (reference sequence). V trimming: 2 bases; J trimming: 2 bases; junction bases outside the gene matches: 5. In nucleotides, the CDR3 is TGTGCCTGGAGTCCGACTAGCGCCGCCTACGAGCAGTACTTC. It yields the protein CAWSPTSAAYEQYF. Together with reference TRBV30 and TRBJ2-7, the CDR3 gives the full variable domain: SQTIHQWPATLVQPVGSPLSLECTVEGTSNPNLYWYRQAAGRGLQLLFYSVGIGQISSEVPQNLSASRPQDRQFILSSKKLLLSDSGFYLCAWSPTSAAYEQYFGPGTRLTVT.

V gene TRBV11-2 combines with J gene TRBJ2-5, with TRBD1 identical over 8 bases. Germline trimming cut 5 bases from V and 9 bases from J; bases unmatched to any gene: 8. The CDR3 consists of 13 residues. Germline V gene lookup returns CDR1 SGHAT and CDR2 FQNNGV. The CDR3 spells CASSADRVGAQYF. CDR3 in DNA: TGTGCCAGCAGCGCGGACAGGGTTGGCGCCCAGTACTTC.

This clone occurred a few times. V usage is TRBV27 and J usage is TRBJ1-4; 9 nucleotides agree with TRBD1. Germline V gene lookup returns CDR1 MNHEY and CDR2 SMNVEV (reference sequence). The length of the CDR3 is 17 residues. Losses at the gene ends were 4 bases for V and 5 bases for J; bases not matched to a gene: 11. CDR3 bases: TGTGCCAGCAGTTCAATGGGCCTACAGGGGGCGAATGAAAAACTGTTTTTT. It is translated as CASSSMGLQGANEKLFF. The full variable domain, in which reference TRBV27 and TRBJ1-4 provide the parts outside the CDR3, is EAQVTQNPRYLITVTGKKLTVTCSQNMNHEYMSWYRQDPGLGLRQIYYSMNVEVTDKGDVPEGYKVSRKEKRNFPLILESPSPNQTSLYFCASSSMGLQGANEKLFFGSGTQLSVL.

This clone was found a few times. This chain uses TRBV12-2 with TRBJ1-4; TRBD1, the table's D call, lacks a check against the DNA. TRBV12-2 has pseudogene status. The CDR3 is 17 amino acids. The CDR3 DNA reads as TGTGCAAGTCGCTTAAGCCACCCAGGGGGCCCCCGGGAAAAACTGTTTTTT. Translated: CASRLSHPGGPREKLFF.

This rearrangement joins TRBV10-3 to TRBJ2-7, with D perhaps matching TRBD1 (6 bases). Germline V gene lookup returns CDR1 ENHRY and CDR2 SYGVKD. V lost 4 bases, J lost 2 bases, and 15 bases lay in between. The CDR3 totals 15 residues. CDR3 nucleotides: TGTGCCATCAGTGCAACAGGGAGCTGGGCCTACGAGCAGTACGTC. It encodes CAISATGSWAYEQYV.

The chain employs TRBV30 and TRBJ2-7; 7 bases align to TRBD1. V dropped 4 bases and J dropped 5; count of bases not matched to a gene: 8. Germline-derived CDR1 and CDR2 are GTSNPN and SVGIG (reference sequence). CDR3 length: 13 residues. CDR3 sequence: CAWKLTGVHEQYF. In DNA form, the CDR3 reads TGTGCCTGGAAATTAACAGGGGTCCACGAGCAGTACTTC.

About this clone itself: At the DNA level, this CDR3 is encoded by other sequences in the same sample as well. This rearrangement joins TRBV5-4 to TRBJ2-5, with TRBD2 matching over 8 bases. V was clipped by 4 bases and J by 5 bases; unmatched bases: 7. This CDR3 is 14 amino acids long. Germline V gene data show CDR1 as SGHNT and CDR2 as YYREEE (reference sequence). CDR3 coding DNA: TGTGCCAGCAGCCCGGGGACTAGTCAGGAGACCCAGTACTTC. This gives the protein CASSPGTSQETQYF.

The V and J genes are TRBV2 and TRBJ1-1; maybe TRBD1 (5 bases). The CDR3 consists of 15 residues. Germline CDR1 and CDR2: SNHLY and FYNNEI. The V end was cut by 2 bases, the J end by 0 bases, with 10 bases between. Here the CDR3 reads CASSEQVTVNTEAFF. The CDR3 nucleotides are TGTGCCAGCAGTGAACAGGTGACAGTGAACACTGAAGCTTTCTTT. Looking up the rest from reference TRBV2 and TRBJ1-1 gives the full variable domain: EPEVTQTPSHQVTQMGQEVILRCVPISNHLYFYWYRQILGQKVEFLVSFYNNEISEKSEIFDDQFSVERPDGSNFTLKIRSTKLEDSAMYFCASSEQVTVNTEAFFGQGTRLTVV.

The chain joins TRBV28 to TRBJ2-7, with D unresolved. With 2 bases removed from V and 1 base from J, the gap between germline ends came to 6 bases. CDR3 length: 13 residues. Per the germline V gene, CDR1 is MDHEN and CDR2 is SYDVKM. The CDR3: CASSLGESYEQYV. The CDR3 nucleotides are TGTGCCAGCAGTTTAGGGGAATCCTACGAGCAGTACGTC.

This clone has just one count. The chain is built from TRBV2 and TRBJ1-2, with D perhaps matching TRBD1 (6 bases). From germline, CDR1 is SNHLY and CDR2 FYNNEI. CDR3 size: 15 residues. Trimming stripped 1 base from V and 8 bases from J, with 17 bases between. The CDR3 spells CASSEEGWGPYGYTF. DNA of the CDR3: TGTGCCAGCAGTGAAGAGGGGTGGGGGCCTTACGGCTACACCTTC.

This chain links TRBV7-8 with TRBJ2-3; TRBD1 matches 12 bases. The J segment lost 6 bases and the V segment lost 5 bases, leaving 9 bases of the junction unmatched. Germline V gene lookup returns CDR1 SGHVS and CDR2 FQNEAQ. The CDR3 runs 16 residues. CDR3 in DNA: TGTGCCAGCAGCCGTGGGACAGGGGGCCTGGGGGATACGCAGTATTTT. This gives the protein CASSRGTGGLGDTQYF.

This clone was counted only a few times. The chain recombines TRBV28 with TRBJ1-5, with 9 bases fitting TRBD1. The V gene end was trimmed by 7 bases and the J gene end by 5 bases; junction bases not matched to a gene: 12. The germline V gene has CDR1 MDHEN and CDR2 SYDVKM. This CDR3 comprises 16 residues. The CDR3 spells CASTGTGPSIHQPQHF. CDR3 nucleotides: TGTGCCAGCACCGGGACAGGGCCATCTATACATCAGCCCCAGCATTTT.

The chain joins TRBV29-1 to TRBJ2-3; 8 positions agree with TRBD1. The CDR3 covers 14 residues. The J segment lost 7 bases and the V segment lost 4 bases, leaving 10 bases of the junction unmatched. Per the germline V gene, CDR1 is SQVTM and CDR2 is ANQGSEA. The CDR3 DNA reads as TGCAGCGTTGTGGACAGGGTCCCCCTGAATACGCAGTATTTT. It codes for CSVVDRVPLNTQYF.

V usage is TRBV7-3 and J usage is TRBJ2-5; TRBD1 aligns across 10 bases. Germline V CDR1 and CDR2: SGHTA, FQGTGA. The V gene end was trimmed by 4 bases and the J gene end by 1 base; junction bases not matched to a gene: 3. The CDR3 is made up of 15 amino acids. CDR3 in amino acids: CASSSDRGLQETQYF. Here the CDR3 DNA reads TGTGCCAGCAGCTCCGACAGGGGGCTCCAAGAGACCCAGTACTTC.

The V gene is TRBV7-3, the J gene TRBJ1-2; D perhaps matches TRBD1 (6 bases). Germline V gene data show CDR1 as SGHTA and CDR2 as FQGTGA. The CDR3 is made up of 16 amino acids. V was clipped by 1 base and J by 0 bases, with 12 bases between them. The DNA of the CDR3 is TGTGCCAGCAGCTTAAGGAGGGGGGAGACTAACTATGGCTACACCTTC. This encodes CASSLRRGETNYGYTF. Supplemented by reference TRBV7-3 and TRBJ1-2, the full variable domain reads GAGVSQTPSNKVTEKGKYVELRCDPISGHTALYWYRQSLGQGPEFLIYFQGTGAADDSGLPNDRFFAVRPEGSVSTLKIQRTERGDSAVYLCASSLRRGETNYGYTFGSGTRLTVV.

The V and J genes are TRBV7-9 and TRBJ2-1; 7 positions match TRBD2. CDR1 SEHNR and CDR2 FQNEAQ come from the germline V gene (reference sequence). With V trimmed by 1 base and J by 3 bases, 3 bases remained unmatched. CDR3 length: 15 residues. The CDR3 protein is CASSLVLADYNEQFF. The DNA of the CDR3 is TGTGCCAGCAGCTTAGTCCTAGCGGACTACAATGAGCAGTTCTTC.

The V gene is TRBV4-2, the J gene TRBJ1-1; a possible D gene is TRBD1 (5 bases). The CDR3 loop spans 15 amino acids. V lost 3 bases to trimming and J lost 0 bases, with 11 bases between them. Per the germline V gene, CDR1 is LGHNA and CDR2 is YNFKEQ. The DNA for the CDR3 is TGTGCCAGCAGCCACAGCGGGGGGATGAACACTGAAGCTTTCTTT. Protein product: CASSHSGGMNTEAFF.

V usage is TRBV28 and J usage is TRBJ2-3; 8 nucleotides align to TRBD2. J lost 4 bases, V lost 5 bases, and 11 bases had no gene match. The CDR3 extends over 16 amino acids. CDR1 and CDR2 (germline): MDHEN, SYDVKM. The chain's CDR3 is CASSKTGTRFSDTQYF. The CDR3 DNA follows: TGTGCCAGCAGTAAGACCGGGACTAGGTTCTCAGATACGCAGTATTTT.

The chain carries TRBV5-1 and TRBJ2-5; TRBD2 aligns across 10 bases. V lost 0 bases to trimming and J lost 4 bases; unmatched junction nucleotides: 9. The CDR3 extends over 17 amino acids. The germline V gene encodes CDR1 SGHRS and CDR2 YFSETQ. The CDR3 spells CASSLVVAGGSRETQYF. Here the CDR3 DNA reads TGCGCCAGCAGCTTGGTGGTAGCGGGAGGCTCTCGAGAGACCCAGTACTTC.

V and J are TRBV6-1 and TRBJ2-5; TRBD1 matches at 7 bases. Losses at the gene ends were 3 bases for V and 1 base for J; bases not matched to a gene: 5. Looked up from germline, CDR1 is MNHNS and CDR2 is SASEGT. The length of the CDR3 is 15 residues. The CDR3 is CASSDLDRAQETQYF. CDR3 nucleotides: TGTGCCAGCAGTGACCTTGACAGGGCCCAAGAGACCCAGTACTTC.